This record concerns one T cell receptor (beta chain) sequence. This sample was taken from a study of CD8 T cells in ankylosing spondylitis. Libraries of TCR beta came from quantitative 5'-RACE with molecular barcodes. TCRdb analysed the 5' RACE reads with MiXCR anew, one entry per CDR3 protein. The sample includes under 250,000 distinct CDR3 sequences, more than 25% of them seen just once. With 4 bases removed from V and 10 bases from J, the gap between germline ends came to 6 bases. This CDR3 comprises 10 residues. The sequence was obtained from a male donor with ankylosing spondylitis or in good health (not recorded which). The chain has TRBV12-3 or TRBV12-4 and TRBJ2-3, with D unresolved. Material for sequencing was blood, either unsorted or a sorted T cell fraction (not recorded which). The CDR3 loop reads CASSSEAQYF. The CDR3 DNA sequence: TGTGCCAGCAGTTCAGAGGCGCAGTATTTT.